These T cell receptor beta chains were read from a single sample in a study of cytomegalovirus exposure and HLA in healthy donors. Sequencing used immunoSEQ multiplex PCR; TCRdb keeps in-frame clones, though not all of them. This sample has 100,000 to 150,000 clones, with around 83% found just once. Sequenced material: PBMCs. These receptors all stem from a man aged 45 to 65 in good health and CMV-seronegative. Each CDR3 is given with its conserved first and last residue. D genes are given only for firm matches. Not all rows give a size; the values are once, few, many and, for expanded clones, a class.

>once|TRBV9|TRBJ2-1|TRBD2
CASSEIAGGFLDEQFF
TGTGCCAGCAGCGAAATAGCGGGGGGGTTTCTGGATGAGCAGTTCTTC
>.|TRBV4-2|TRBJ2-5|TRBD2
CASSQRTSGGAAQETQYF
TGTGCCAGCAGCCAACGGACTAGCGGGGGGGCAGCTCAGGAGACCCAGTACTTC
>.|TRBV4-3|TRBJ2-4|.
CASSQDVGAAKNIQYF
TGCGCCAGCAGCCAAGATGTGGGGGCGGCCAAAAACATTCAGTACTTC
>.|TRBV5-1|TRBJ2-1|TRBD2
CASSPPLAGGEQFF
TGCGCCAGCAGCCCACCGCTAGCGGGGGGAGAGCAGTTCTTC
>.|TRBV19|TRBJ1-5|.
CASSPSDQPQHF
TGTGCCAGTAGTCCCAGCGATCAGCCCCAGCATTTT
>.|TRBV4-2|TRBJ2-1|TRBD2
CASRQSGGGEQFF
TGTGCCAGCAGGCAAAGCGGGGGTGGTGAGCAGTTCTTC
>few|TRBV5-6|TRBJ2-3|TRBD1
CASSYDRGRDTDTQYF
TGTGCCAGCAGCTACGACAGGGGAAGGGACACAGATACGCAGTATTTT
>.|TRBV9|TRBJ2-2|.
CASSPVRNTGELFF
TGTGCCAGCAGTCCCGTTAGGAACACCGGGGAGCTGTTTTTT
>.|TRBV2|TRBJ2-7|TRBD1
CASSEGTGVYEQYF
TGTGCCAGCAGTGAAGGGACAGGGGTCTACGAGCAGTACTTC
>.|TRBV6-1|TRBJ2-7|TRBD2
CASRAGGRSSYEQYF
TGTGCCAGCAGAGCGGGGGGAAGGAGCTCCTACGAGCAGTACTTC
>.|TRBV6-5|TRBJ1-2|.
CASSPNAGLYGYTF
TGTGCCAGCAGCCCCAATGCAGGGCTCTATGGCTACACCTTC
>once|TRBV5-6|TRBJ1-6|TRBD1
CASSLRQGWSPLHF
TGTGCCAGCAGCCTTAGACAGGGATGGTCACCCCTCCACTTT
>.|TRBV29-1|TRBJ1-3|TRBD1
CSVTGPGNTIYF
TGCAGCGTGACAGGGCCTGGAAACACCATATATTTT
>.|TRBV6-6|TRBJ1-2|.
CASSQEPGRSYGYTF
TGTGCCAGCAGCCAGGAGCCGGGGAGATCCTATGGCTACACCTTC
>once|TRBV5-1|TRBJ2-5|.
CASMAATHPETQYF
TGCGCCAGCATGGCGGCCACCCACCCAGAGACCCAGTACTTC
>.|TRBV5-1|TRBJ1-5|.
CASSLGHSGNQPQHF
TGCGCCAGCAGCTTGGGTCATAGCGGCAATCAGCCCCAGCATTTT
>few|TRBV7-2|TRBJ1-2|.
CASSLIQSVYGYTF
TGTGCCAGCAGCTTAATTCAGTCAGTCTATGGCTACACCTTC
>.|TRBV28|TRBJ1-6|TRBD1
CASRSGTGPSPLHF
TGTGCCAGCAGATCCGGGACAGGGCCCTCCCCCCTCCACTTT
>once|TRBV7-9|TRBJ1-5|.
CASSLGGTLSPSNQPQHF
TGTGCCAGCAGCTTAGGCGGGACTCTGTCCCCCTCCAATCAGCCCCAGCATTTT
>.|TRBV4-1|TRBJ1-2|.
CASSRALGYGYTF
TGCGCCAGCAGCCGGGCTCTGGGCTATGGCTACACCTTC
>.|TRBV20-1|TRBJ1-2|.
CSAGMNYGYTF
TGCAGTGCTGGCATGAACTATGGCTACACCTTC
>few|TRBV19|TRBJ2-7|TRBD1
CASTERTGGYEQYF
TGTGCCAGTACTGAGAGGACAGGGGGCTACGAGCAGTACTTC
>.|TRBV29-1|TRBJ2-7|TRBD1
CSVDRQGGDEQYF
TGCAGCGTTGATCGACAGGGTGGCGACGAGCAGTACTTC
>.|TRBV6-1|TRBJ2-5|.
CASSEAMRSRGETQYF
TGTGCCAGCAGTGAAGCGATGAGGTCCCGGGGAGAGACCCAGTACTTC
>.|TRBV27|TRBJ2-1|TRBD1
CASSLSGQGNEQFF
TGTGCCAGCAGTTTATCTGGACAGGGGAATGAGCAGTTCTTC
>.|TRBV6-1|TRBJ1-2|.
CASSGDPGGYTF
TGTGCCAGCAGTGGAGACCCAGGGGGCTACACCTTC
>.|TRBV6-4|TRBJ1-6|TRBD1
CASSDSSGTGNSPLHF
TGTGCCAGCAGTGACTCTTCCGGGACAGGCAATTCACCCCTCCACTTT
>.|TRBV2|TRBJ1-2|.
CASRAGAKDLFYGYTF
TGTGCCAGCAGGGCGGGAGCTAAGGATCTATTCTATGGCTACACCTTC
>.|TRBV25-1|TRBJ2-1|TRBD1
CASDGDRSTNEQFF
TGTGCCAGCGACGGGGACAGAAGCACCAATGAGCAGTTCTTC
>.|TRBV7-8|TRBJ1-2|.
CASSLGGLGGYTF
TGTGCCAGCAGCTTAGGAGGGTTGGGTGGCTACACCTTC